This TCR beta chain was captured by sequencing in a study of early T cells in non-severe SARS-CoV-2 infection. TCRdb itself ran the 5' RACE reads through MiXCR, one entry per CDR3 protein. The sample comprises roughly 77,000 distinct CDR3 sequences, 9.5% to 15% of which are singletons, and about 4.2% rests with the top ten. Germline CDR1 is MNHEY and CDR2 is SVGAGI. Trimming took 8 bases from V and 4 from J, leaving 14 bases between them. CDR3 length equals 13 residues. In its sample, this clonotype was seen many times. The source of this sequence is an adult who was a healthcare worker with PCR-confirmed SARS-CoV-2 infection or an uninfected control (not recorded which). The J gene is TRBJ2-5, the V gene TRBV6-5; no firm D call. Sequencing was done on a sample of whole blood. CDR3 sequence: CASAIGRGETQYF. CDR3 sequence (DNA): TGTGCCAGCGCCATAGGCCGCGGAGAGACCCAGTACTTC.